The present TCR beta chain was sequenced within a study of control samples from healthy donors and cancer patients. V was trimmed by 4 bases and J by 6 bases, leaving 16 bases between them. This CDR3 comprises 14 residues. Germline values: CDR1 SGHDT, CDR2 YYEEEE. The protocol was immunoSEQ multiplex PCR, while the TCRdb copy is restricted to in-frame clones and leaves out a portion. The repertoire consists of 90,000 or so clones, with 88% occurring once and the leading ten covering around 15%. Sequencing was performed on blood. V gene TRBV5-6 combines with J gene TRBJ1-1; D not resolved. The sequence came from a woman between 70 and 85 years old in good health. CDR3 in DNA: TGTGCCAGCAGCCTACCCACACTTAGAGCTGAAGCTTTCTTT. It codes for CASSLPTLRAEAFF. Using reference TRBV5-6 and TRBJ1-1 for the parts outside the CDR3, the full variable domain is DAGVTQSPTHLIKTRGQQVTLRCSPKSGHDTVSWYQQALGQGPQFIFQYYEEEERQRGNFPDRFSGHQFPNYSSELNVNALLLGDSALYLCASSLPTLRAEAFFGQGTRLTVV.